These T cell receptor beta chains were read from a single sample in a study of beta chain features in type 1 diabetes. The method was immunoSEQ multiplex PCR; TCRdb's version includes in-frame clones alone and lacks a portion of them. The sample holds hundreds of thousands of clones; 10% to 15% are singletons and the top ten take approximately 0.02%. Sequenced material: naive CD4+ T cells from blood. Receptor source: a man between 18 and 29 years old with type 1 diabetes. CDR3s include the opening cysteine and the closing phenylalanine or tryptophan. The D gene is left open where the match is weak. Some rows mark clone size as missing; the rest say once, few, many or name a class of expanded clone.

size,D,J,V,DNA,CDR3
few,TRBD1,TRBJ2-3,TRBV7-6,TGTGCCAGCAGTCAAAGACAGGGCGCCGCTGATACGCAGTATTTT,CASSQRQGAADTQYF
.,.,TRBJ2-2,TRBV6-1,TGTGCCAGCAGTGGGACAAGAAACACCGGGGAGCTGTTTTTT,CASSGTRNTGELFF
.,TRBD1,TRBJ1-2,TRBV6-5,TGTGCCAGCAGCCTCACAGGGGGCGCTTTCTATGGCTACACCTTC,CASSLTGGAFYGYTF
few,TRBD1,TRBJ2-5,TRBV5-1,TGCGCCAGCAGCGGGACAGGGGACGAGACCCAGTACTTC,CASSGTGDETQYF
.,TRBD1,TRBJ2-1,TRBV6-1,TGTGCCAGCAGTGAGGTAGGGGGCAGCTACAATGAGCAGTTCTTC,CASSEVGGSYNEQFF
.,.,TRBJ2-1,TRBV7-9,TGTGCCAGCACCATGGGGGAGGACAGTAGAAATGAGCAGTTCTTC,CASTMGEDSRNEQFF
.,.,TRBJ2-2,TRBV29-1,TGCAGCGTTGATATGAGGGTTGGCGGGGAGCTGTTTTTT,CSVDMRVGGELFF
.,TRBD2,TRBJ2-1,TRBV10-3,TGTGCCTCCCGGGAGGGAGATGAGCAGTTCTTC,CASREGDEQFF
.,TRBD2,TRBJ2-5,TRBV19,TGTGCCAGTAGCCGGACTAGCGGGGGGCCTGAAGAGACCCAGTACTTC,CASSRTSGGPEETQYF
.,.,TRBJ1-5,TRBV29-1,TGCAGCGTCGGAGGCTTGAATCAGCCCCAGCATTTT,CSVGGLNQPQHF
.,TRBD2,TRBJ2-5,TRBV4-1,TGCGCCAGCAGCCAAGATGGGACTAGCGGGGGTCCGGAGACCCAGTACTTC,CASSQDGTSGGPETQYF
.,TRBD2,TRBJ2-2,TRBV9,TGTGCCAGCAGCCCCCGGCTAGCGGGGGTGGACACCGGGGAGCTGTTTTTT,CASSPRLAGVDTGELFF
.,.,TRBJ1-1,TRBV11-2,TGTGCCAGCAGCTTAGAACGGGTGAGGAACACTGAAGCTTTCTTT,CASSLERVRNTEAFF
.,.,TRBJ1-3,TRBV4-1,TGCGCCAGCGGAATGGGCACCATATATTTT,CASGMGTIYF
few,.,TRBJ1-5,TRBV1,TGCACCAGCAGCCAAGGTCAGCCCCAGCATTTT,CTSSQGQPQHF
.,TRBD1,TRBJ1-4,TRBV7-2,TGTGCCAGCAGCCGACCCCCGGGGGACAGGGAAGAAAAACTGTTTTTT,CASSRPPGDREEKLFF
few,.,TRBJ2-5,TRBV28,TGTGCCAGCAGTCGCCCACCGAGGGGGGAGACCCAGTACTTC,CASSRPPRGETQYF
few,.,TRBJ2-5,TRBV19,TGTGCCAGTAGTGGGGGGGCCCAAGAGACCCAGTACTTC,CASSGGAQETQYF
few,TRBD1,TRBJ1-5,TRBV5-6,TGTGCCAGCAGCACCGGGACAGGGTCGTTTGTCCAGCCCCAGCATTTT,CASSTGTGSFVQPQHF
.,TRBD1,TRBJ2-5,TRBV5-1,TGCGCCAGCAGCGTGATCGGGACAGGGGGCGAGACCCAGTACTTC,CASSVIGTGGETQYF
few,TRBD1,TRBJ1-1,TRBV2,TGTGCCAGCAGCCAGGACAGGGGGAACACTGAAGCTTTCTTT,CASSQDRGNTEAFF
.,.,TRBJ1-5,TRBV5-1,TGCGCCAGCAGCTTGGGGGACGGCCTCGGGCAGCCCCAGCATTTT,CASSLGDGLGQPQHF
few,TRBD1,TRBJ1-4,TRBV30,TGTGCCTGGAGGGACGGACAGGTTCCCAATGAAAAACTGTTTTTT,CAWRDGQVPNEKLFF
.,TRBD1,TRBJ2-3,TRBV30,TGTGCCGGGACAGGGTCGGGCACAGATACGCAGTATTTT,CAGTGSGTDTQYF
few,.,TRBJ2-2,TRBV6-5,TGTGCCAGCAGTACCGGGACTTATGTAACCGGGGAGCTGTTTTTT,CASSTGTYVTGELFF
.,.,TRBJ2-7,TRBV7-9,TGTGCCAGCACCTCTAGTGGGGTCTGGGAGCAGTACTTC,CASTSSGVWEQYF
.,.,TRBJ1-6,TRBV18,TGTGCCAGCTCACCGCTGGAGAGCTCCTATAATTCACCCCTCCACTTT,CASSPLESSYNSPLHF
.,TRBD1,TRBJ1-2,TRBV28,TGTGCCAGCAGTTTATCGCCCCGACAGGGGGCTGGCTTATCCTGGTATGGCTACACCTTC,CASSLSPRQGAGLSWYGYTF
.,.,TRBJ2-7,TRBV28,TGTGCCAGCTCCTCGGGCAGTATGAACGAGCAGTACTTC,CASSSGSMNEQYF
few,TRBD2,TRBJ2-3,TRBV11-2,TGTGCCAGCAGCTTACCTCTAGCGGGGGGGCGCACAGATACGCAGTATTTT,CASSLPLAGGRTDTQYF
few,.,TRBJ2-7,TRBV19,TGTGCCAGTAGTATAGATCACGGGAGATTCTACGAGCAGTACTTC,CASSIDHGRFYEQYF
.,.,TRBJ2-7,TRBV7-9,TGTGCCAGCAGCTTAGGTGCACTAGCCTCCTACGAGCAGTACTTC,CASSLGALASYEQYF
.,TRBD1,TRBJ1-1,TRBV6-1,TGTGCCATCAGGGAAGGACAGGGTAATAGTGAAACTGAAGCTTTCTTT,CAIREGQGNSETEAFF
once,.,TRBJ2-7,TRBV6-1,TGTGCCAGCTTTAACCGATCCCCGGGCCACTACGAGCAGTACTTC,CASFNRSPGHYEQYF
few,.,TRBJ1-1,TRBV4-1,TGCGCCAGCAGCTCTAAGCAGATGGACCGCGAGGCTTTCTTT,CASSSKQMDREAFF
.,TRBD1,TRBJ2-7,TRBV28,TGTGCCAGTACGGACAGGGAGAAGCAGTACTTC,CASTDREKQYF
few,.,TRBJ2-2,TRBV28,TGTGCCAGCAGTACCCGGACTGGAAGGCAAGGGGAGCTGTTTTTT,CASSTRTGRQGELFF
.,.,TRBJ1-6,TRBV7-9,TGTGCCAGCAGCTTAGGAAGGACAGCGCGTCATTCACCCCTCCACTTT,CASSLGRTARHSPLHF
few,.,TRBJ2-5,TRBV12-5,TGTGCTAGTGGTTTGGTAGGGGCTGGGCAAGAGACCCAGTACTTC,CASGLVGAGQETQYF
.,TRBD1,TRBJ2-7,TRBV19,TGTGCCAGTAGTATCCGGACAGGGGGCGACGAGCAGTACTTC,CASSIRTGGDEQYF
few,.,TRBJ2-7,TRBV18,TGTGCCAGCTCACCACCGAACAGGGAGGGCTACGAGCAGTACTTC,CASSPPNREGYEQYF
.,.,TRBJ2-3,TRBV5-4,TGTGCCAGCAGCTCCACTGGCCAGAGATCGGCAGATACGCAGTATTTT,CASSSTGQRSADTQYF